This TCR beta chain appears in the sequencing data of a study of shared clonotypes between healthy human individuals. Turning to the study itself: A few men and a couple of women, aged 18 to 49, were donors. Researchers assigned three CD4 naive, three CD4 memory, two CD8 naive and one CD8 memory plate to each donor. Study-level results: Sharing across four donors was highest in naive CD4 (roughly 5%) and lowest in memory CD8 (approximately 0.4%).

The sample holds a few counts of this clone. Antigen: not known. Sequencing was performed with immunoSEQ multiplex PCR; in TCRdb, only in-frame clones are kept and a portion is missing. The sample lists roughly 2.4 million clones, approximately 96% seen once, with around 0.13% in the top ten. This CDR3 contains 13 residues. In germline, CDR1 is SNHLY, CDR2 FYNNEI. V lost 2 bases to trimming and J lost 5 bases, with 9 bases between them. Sequences were obtained from naive CD4+ T cells sorted from blood. Specified subset: CD45RA+ positively selected. The rearrangement uses TRBV2 and TRBJ1-2; D call uncertain. The TCR comes from a man aged 18 to 30 in good health. The CDR3 coding sequence is TGTGCCAGCAGTGAAATTCGGGAATATGGCTACACCTTC. Amino acids: CASSEIREYGYTF. Full variable domain (rest looked up from reference TRBV2 and TRBJ1-2): EPEVTQTPSHQVTQMGQEVILRCVPISNHLYFYWYRQILGQKVEFLVSFYNNEISEKSEIFDDQFSVERPDGSNFTLKIRSTKLEDSAMYFCASSEIREYGYTFGSGTRLTVV.